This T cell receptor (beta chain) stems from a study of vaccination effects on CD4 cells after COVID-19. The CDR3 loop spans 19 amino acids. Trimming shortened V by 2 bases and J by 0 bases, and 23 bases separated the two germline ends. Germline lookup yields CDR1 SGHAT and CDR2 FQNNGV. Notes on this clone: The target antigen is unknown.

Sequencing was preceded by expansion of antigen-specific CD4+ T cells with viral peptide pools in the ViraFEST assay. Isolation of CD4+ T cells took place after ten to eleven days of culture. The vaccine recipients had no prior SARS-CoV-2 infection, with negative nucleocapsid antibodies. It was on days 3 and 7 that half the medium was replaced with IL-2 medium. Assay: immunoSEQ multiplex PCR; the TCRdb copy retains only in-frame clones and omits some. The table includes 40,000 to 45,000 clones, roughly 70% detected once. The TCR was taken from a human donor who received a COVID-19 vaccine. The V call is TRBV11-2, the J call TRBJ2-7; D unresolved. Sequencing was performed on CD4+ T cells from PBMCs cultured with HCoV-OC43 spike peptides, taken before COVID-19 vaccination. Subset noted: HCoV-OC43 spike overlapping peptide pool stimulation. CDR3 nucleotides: TGTGCCAGCAGCTTAAGGTCTTTAGCCACCATAATCTCCTCCTACGAGCAGTACTTC. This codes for CASSLRSLATIISSYEQYF.